The text below deals with one TCR beta chain. This receptor's antigen is unknown. Base qualities are missing; no much larger clone stands one base away. The V end loses 0 bases and the J end loses 4 bases, and a stretch of 15 bases separates them. There are 16 amino acids in the CDR3, from cysteine to phenylalanine inclusive. CDR3 DNA is the only sequence kept; it has 48 bases, read in frame from the first base. From a lookup of the germline V gene (reference sequence), CDR1 and CDR2 are LNHDA and SQIVND. The CDR3 regions of human TCRbeta chains were analyzed by immunosequencing. On the study's bioinformatics: TCRs in the repertoires were matched against a reference library of SARS-CoV-2-specific TCRs that had been generated with the MIRA antigen-specificity platform. Breadth meant the fraction of unique TCRs that were SARS-CoV-2-associated, whereas depth meant the fraction of total T cells that were SARS-CoV-2-associated. Each spike-specific TCR was assigned to its reactive spike region and to a CD4 or CD8 class using the MIRA data. Log10-transformed breadth and depth values were compared by one-way ANOVA with Sidak's multiple comparisons tests. The table comes from immuneACCESS by way of TCRdb, which keeps in-frame sequences with V and J called. Part of the clones is missing from these tables; in studies checked, under half for an unresolved V gene and the rest for unknown reasons. V, J and clone size were drawn from that table, and D and trimming were deduced from the DNA. The sample data list around 100,000 clones, and roughly 85% of these were observed just once. Roughly 4.5% of the sample is in the top ten clones.

This record comes from a study of T cell responses to AZD1222 COVID-19 vaccine (dated by TCRdb to about 2021). Context from the whole study: A total of 233 trial participants underwent TCR sequencing, of whom about 210 had received two doses of AZD1222 and some 26 had received two doses of the MenACWY control vaccine. Trial participants were enrolled by age into 18-55, 56-69 and 70-plus year subgroups, with roughly 150, 30 and 60 TCR-sequenced participants respectively. Broad study findings and their caveats: Conclusions about previously exposed vaccinees are limited, since just a handful of AZD1222 recipients were seropositive for SARS-CoV-2 at baseline. Participants were mostly white British and included more females than males, and it was suggested by the authors that clonal diversity may have been underestimated. Because no day 14 peak-response samples were available, the repertoires could be characterized only after the peak T cell response. A significant rise in spike-specific TCR breadth and depth was observed after two AZD1222 doses relative to day 0 and relative to MenACWY recipients. Reportedly, almost half of the unique spike-specific TCRs recognized epitopes lying outside the regions that are mutated in the B.1.351 and B.1.1.7 variants. The 56-69-year group was small, and its depth increase did not reach significance, likely because of low power. The vaccine-associated CD4 TCRs covered the entire spike protein, and the dominant responses fell in regions 160-218 and 743-854.

The sample's time point, from its label and the paper: about 28 days (+/-7) after the second vaccine dose. AZD1222 recipients with second doses at about 4 weeks or about 12 weeks were pooled, because spike-specific TCR depth and breadth did not differ between schedules. Samples from vaccinated people were obtained from the UK trials COV001 and COV002, which included a single-blind randomized controlled phase 2/3 trial of AZD1222 (ChAdOx1 nCoV-19) in healthy adults. Trial participant PBMC samples were collected at day 0 and day 28 after the second dose for TCRbeta chain sequencing. The receptor was derived from an adult who received the AZD1222 COVID-19 vaccine. Recombination joined TRBV19 with TRBJ1-2, with TRBD1 tentatively as D gene (6 bases match). This specimen consisted of peripheral blood, obtained 28 days after the second AZD1222 dose. The DNA sequence is as follows: TGTGCCAGTAGTATAGATGGGACTCAACAGGGCTATGGCTACACCTTC. Translated, this is CASSIDGTQQGYGYTF.